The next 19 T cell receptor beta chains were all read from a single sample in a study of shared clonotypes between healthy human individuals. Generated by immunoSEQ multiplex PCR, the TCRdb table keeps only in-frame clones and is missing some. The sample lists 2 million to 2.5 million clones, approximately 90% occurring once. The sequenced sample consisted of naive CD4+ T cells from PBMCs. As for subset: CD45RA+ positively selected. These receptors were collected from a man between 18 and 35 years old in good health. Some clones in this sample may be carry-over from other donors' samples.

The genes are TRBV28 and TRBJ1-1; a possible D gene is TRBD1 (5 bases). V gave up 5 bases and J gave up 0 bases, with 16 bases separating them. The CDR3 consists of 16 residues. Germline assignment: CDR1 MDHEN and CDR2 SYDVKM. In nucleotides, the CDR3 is TGTGCCAGCAGTCCTCGGACATTCCGCCTGAACACTGAAGCTTTCTTT. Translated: CASSPRTFRLNTEAFF. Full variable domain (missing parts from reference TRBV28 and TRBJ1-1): DVKVTQSSRYLVKRTGEKVFLECVQDMDHENMFWYRQDPGLGLRLIYFSYDVKMKEKGDIPEGYSVSREKKERFSLILESASTNQTSMYLCASSPRTFRLNTEAFFGQGTRLTVV.

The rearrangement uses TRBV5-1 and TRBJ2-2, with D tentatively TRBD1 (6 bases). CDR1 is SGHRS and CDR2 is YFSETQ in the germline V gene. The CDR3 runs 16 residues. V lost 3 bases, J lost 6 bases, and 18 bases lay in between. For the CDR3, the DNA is TGCGCCAGCAGCTCCCTTGGACAGAAAGTGGCCGGGGAGCTGTTTTTT. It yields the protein CASSSLGQKVAGELFF.

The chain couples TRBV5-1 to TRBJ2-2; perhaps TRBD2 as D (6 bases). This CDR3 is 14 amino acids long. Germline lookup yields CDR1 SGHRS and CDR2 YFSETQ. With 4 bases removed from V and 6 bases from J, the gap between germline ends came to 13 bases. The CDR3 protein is CASSEGPGAGELFF. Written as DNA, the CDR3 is TGCGCCAGCAGCGAGGGCCCGGGGGCCGGGGAGCTGTTTTTT.

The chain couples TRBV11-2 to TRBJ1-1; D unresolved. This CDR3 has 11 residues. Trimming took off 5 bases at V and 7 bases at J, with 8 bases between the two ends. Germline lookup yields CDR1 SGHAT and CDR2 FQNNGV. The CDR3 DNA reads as TGTGCCAGCAGCGCCGGGGATGAAGCTTTCTTT. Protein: CASSAGDEAFF.

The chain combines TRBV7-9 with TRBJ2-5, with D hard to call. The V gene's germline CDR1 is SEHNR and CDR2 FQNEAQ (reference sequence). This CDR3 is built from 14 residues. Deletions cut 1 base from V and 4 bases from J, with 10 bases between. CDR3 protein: CASSLDLSAETQYF. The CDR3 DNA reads TGTGCCAGCAGCTTAGACCTATCGGCAGAGACCCAGTACTTC.

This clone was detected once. For the CDR3, the DNA is TGTGCCAGCAGCTTAAGGGTGTCCGGGGAGCTGTTTTTT. Translation gives CASSLRVSGELFF. The chain carries TRBV7-3 and TRBJ2-2; D not certain. Germline V gene data show CDR1 as SGHTA and CDR2 as FQGTGA. This CDR3 is built from 13 residues. V lost 1 base to trimming and J lost 6 bases, with 6 bases between them.

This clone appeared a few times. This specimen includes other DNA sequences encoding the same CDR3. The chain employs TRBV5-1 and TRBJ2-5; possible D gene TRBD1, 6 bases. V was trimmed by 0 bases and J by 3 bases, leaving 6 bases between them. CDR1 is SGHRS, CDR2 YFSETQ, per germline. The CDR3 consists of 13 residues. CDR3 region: CASSLGTEETQYF. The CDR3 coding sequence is TGCGCCAGCAGCTTGGGGACAGAAGAGACCCAGTACTTC.

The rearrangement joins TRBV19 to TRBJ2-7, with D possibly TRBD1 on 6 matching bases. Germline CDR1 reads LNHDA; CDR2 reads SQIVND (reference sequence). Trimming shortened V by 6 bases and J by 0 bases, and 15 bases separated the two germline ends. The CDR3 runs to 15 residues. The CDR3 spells CASSPPGALSYEQYF. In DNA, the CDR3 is TGTGCCAGTAGCCCTCCAGGGGCCCTCTCCTACGAGCAGTACTTC.

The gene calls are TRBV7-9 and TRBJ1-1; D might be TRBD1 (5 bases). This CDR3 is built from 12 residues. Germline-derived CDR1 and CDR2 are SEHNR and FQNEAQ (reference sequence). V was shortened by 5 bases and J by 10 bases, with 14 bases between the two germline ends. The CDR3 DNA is TGTGCCAGCAGCGCGGGGACTTTAGGAGCTTTCTTT. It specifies CASSAGTLGAFF.

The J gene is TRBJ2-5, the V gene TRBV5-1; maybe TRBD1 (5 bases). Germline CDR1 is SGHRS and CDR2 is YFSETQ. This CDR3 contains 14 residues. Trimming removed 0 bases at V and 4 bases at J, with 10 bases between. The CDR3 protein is CASSLVAGIETQYF. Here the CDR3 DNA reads TGCGCCAGCAGCTTGGTGGCAGGGATAGAGACCCAGTACTTC.

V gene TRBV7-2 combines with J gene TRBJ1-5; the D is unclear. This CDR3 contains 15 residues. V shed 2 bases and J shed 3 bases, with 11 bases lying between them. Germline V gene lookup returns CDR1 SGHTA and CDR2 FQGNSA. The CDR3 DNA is TGTGCCAGCAGCTTAACGGGAAGTGTCAATCAGCCCCAGCATTTT. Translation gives CASSLTGSVNQPQHF.

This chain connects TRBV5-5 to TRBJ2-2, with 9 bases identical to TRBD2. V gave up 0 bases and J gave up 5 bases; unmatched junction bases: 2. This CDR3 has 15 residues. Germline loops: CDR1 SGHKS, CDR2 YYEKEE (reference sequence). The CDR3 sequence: CASSLVLAGTGELFF. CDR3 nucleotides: TGTGCCAGCAGCTTGGTTCTAGCGGGAACCGGGGAGCTGTTTTTT.

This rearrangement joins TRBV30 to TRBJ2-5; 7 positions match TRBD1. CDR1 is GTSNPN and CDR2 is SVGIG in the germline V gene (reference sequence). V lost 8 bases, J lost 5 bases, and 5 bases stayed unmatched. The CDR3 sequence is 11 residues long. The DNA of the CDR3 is TGTGCCATAGGGGGCGGGGAGACCCAGTACTTC. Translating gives CAIGGGETQYF.

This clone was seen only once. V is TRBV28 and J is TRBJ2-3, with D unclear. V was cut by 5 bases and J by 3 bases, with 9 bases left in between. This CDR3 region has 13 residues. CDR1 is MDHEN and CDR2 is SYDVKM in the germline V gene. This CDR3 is CASSPTGTDTQYF. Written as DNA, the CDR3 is TGTGCCAGCAGTCCCACCGGGACAGATACGCAGTATTTT.

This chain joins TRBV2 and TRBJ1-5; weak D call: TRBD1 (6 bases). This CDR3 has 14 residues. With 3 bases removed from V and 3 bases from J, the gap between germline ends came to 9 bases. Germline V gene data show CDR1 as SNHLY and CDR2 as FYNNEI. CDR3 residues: CASSERTDNQPQHF. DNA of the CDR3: TGTGCCAGCAGTGAGAGGACAGACAATCAGCCCCAGCATTTT. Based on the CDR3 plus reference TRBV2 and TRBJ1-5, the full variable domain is EPEVTQTPSHQVTQMGQEVILRCVPISNHLYFYWYRQILGQKVEFLVSFYNNEISEKSEIFDDQFSVERPDGSNFTLKIRSTKLEDSAMYFCASSERTDNQPQHFGDGTRLSIL.

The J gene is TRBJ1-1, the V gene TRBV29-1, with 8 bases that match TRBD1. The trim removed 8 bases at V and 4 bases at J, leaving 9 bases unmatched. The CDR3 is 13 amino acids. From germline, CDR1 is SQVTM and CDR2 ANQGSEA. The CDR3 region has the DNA TGCAGCTCACAACTTCAGGGGGCCACTGAAGCTTTCTTT. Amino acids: CSSQLQGATEAFF. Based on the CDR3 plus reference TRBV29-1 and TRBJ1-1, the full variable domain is SAVISQKPSRDICQRGTSLTIQCQVDSQVTMMFWYRQQPGQSLTLIATANQGSEATYESGFVIDKFPISRPNLTFSTLTVSNMSPEDSSIYLCSSQLQGATEAFFGQGTRLTVV.

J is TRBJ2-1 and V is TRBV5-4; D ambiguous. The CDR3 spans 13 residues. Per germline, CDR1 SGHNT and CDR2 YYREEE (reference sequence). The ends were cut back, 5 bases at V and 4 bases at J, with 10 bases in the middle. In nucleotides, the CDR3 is TGTGCCAGCAGGGATGACCGGTACAATGAGCAGTTCTTC. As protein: CASRDDRYNEQFF.

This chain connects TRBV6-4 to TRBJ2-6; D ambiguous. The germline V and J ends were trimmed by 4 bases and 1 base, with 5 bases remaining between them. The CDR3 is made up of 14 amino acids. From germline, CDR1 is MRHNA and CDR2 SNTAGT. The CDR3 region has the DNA TGTGCCAGCAGTGTAATGTCTGGGGCCAACGTCCTGACTTTC. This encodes CASSVMSGANVLTF.

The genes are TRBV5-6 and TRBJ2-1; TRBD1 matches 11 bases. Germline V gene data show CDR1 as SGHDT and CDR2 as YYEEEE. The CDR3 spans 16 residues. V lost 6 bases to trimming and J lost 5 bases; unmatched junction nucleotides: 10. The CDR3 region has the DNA TGTGCCAGCACCGCCTGGGGGACAGGGGGTCACAATGAGCAGTTCTTC. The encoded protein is CASTAWGTGGHNEQFF.